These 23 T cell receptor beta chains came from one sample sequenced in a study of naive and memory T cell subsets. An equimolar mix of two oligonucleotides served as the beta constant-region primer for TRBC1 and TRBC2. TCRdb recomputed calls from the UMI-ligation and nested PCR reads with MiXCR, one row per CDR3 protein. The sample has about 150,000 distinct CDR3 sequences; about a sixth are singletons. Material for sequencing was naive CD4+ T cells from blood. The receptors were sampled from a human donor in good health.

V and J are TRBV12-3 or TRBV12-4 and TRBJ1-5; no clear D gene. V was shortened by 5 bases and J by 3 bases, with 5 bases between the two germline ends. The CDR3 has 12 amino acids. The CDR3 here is CASSAFNQPQHF. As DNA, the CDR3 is TGTGCCAGCAGTGCCTTCAATCAGCCCCAGCATTTT.

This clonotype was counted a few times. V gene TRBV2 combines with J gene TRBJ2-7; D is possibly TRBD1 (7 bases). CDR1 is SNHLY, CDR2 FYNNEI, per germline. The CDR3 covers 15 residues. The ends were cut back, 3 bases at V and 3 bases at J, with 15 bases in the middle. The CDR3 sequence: CASSDLWQGGYEQYF. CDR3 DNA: TGTGCCAGCAGTGACTTGTGGCAGGGGGGCTACGAGCAGTACTTC.

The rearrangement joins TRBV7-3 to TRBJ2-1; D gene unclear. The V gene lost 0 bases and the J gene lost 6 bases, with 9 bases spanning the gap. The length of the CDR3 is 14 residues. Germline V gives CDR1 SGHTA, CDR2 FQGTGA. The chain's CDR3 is CASSLTRDPNEQFF. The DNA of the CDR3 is TGTGCCAGCAGCTTAACTCGAGACCCCAATGAGCAGTTCTTC. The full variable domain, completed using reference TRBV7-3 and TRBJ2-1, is GAGVSQTPSNKVTEKGKYVELRCDPISGHTALYWYRQSLGQGPEFLIYFQGTGAADDSGLPNDRFFAVRPEGSVSTLKIQRTERGDSAVYLCASSLTRDPNEQFFGPGTRLTVL.

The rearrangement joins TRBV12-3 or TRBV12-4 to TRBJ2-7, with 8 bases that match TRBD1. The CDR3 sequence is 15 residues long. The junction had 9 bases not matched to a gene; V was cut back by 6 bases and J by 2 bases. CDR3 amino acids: CASSQLRDRTYEQYF. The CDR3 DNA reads TGTGCCAGCAGCCAACTCCGGGACAGGACCTACGAGCAGTACTTC.

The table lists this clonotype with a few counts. CDR3 sequence: CASSSSATTYNEQFF. The DNA for the CDR3 is TGTGCCAGCAGCTCTAGCGCAACCACCTACAATGAGCAGTTCTTC. The rearrangement uses TRBV7-2 and TRBJ2-1; D is possibly TRBD2 (6 bases). The CDR3 covers 15 residues. Deletions cut 4 bases from V and 2 bases from J, with 12 bases between. Germline V gene lookup returns CDR1 SGHTA and CDR2 FQGNSA.

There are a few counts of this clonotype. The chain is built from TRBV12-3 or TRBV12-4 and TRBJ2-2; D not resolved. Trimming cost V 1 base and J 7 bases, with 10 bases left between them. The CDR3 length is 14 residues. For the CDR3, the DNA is TGTGCCAGCAGTTTAGTGGCGAGAGGCGGGGAGCTGTTTTTT. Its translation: CASSLVARGGELFF.

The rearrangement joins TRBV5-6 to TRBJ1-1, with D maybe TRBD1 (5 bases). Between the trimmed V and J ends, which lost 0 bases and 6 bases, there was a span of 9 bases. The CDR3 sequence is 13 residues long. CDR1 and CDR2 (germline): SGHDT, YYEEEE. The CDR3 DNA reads TGTGCCAGCAGCTTGGGGAGAGGGGCTGAAGCTTTCTTT. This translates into CASSLGRGAEAFF.

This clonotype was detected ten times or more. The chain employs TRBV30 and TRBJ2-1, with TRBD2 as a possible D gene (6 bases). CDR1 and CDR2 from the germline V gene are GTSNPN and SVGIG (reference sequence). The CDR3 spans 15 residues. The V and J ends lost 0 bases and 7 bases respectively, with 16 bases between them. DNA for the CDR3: TGTGCCTGGAGTGTTAGGAGGGATCAGGGAAATGAGCAGTTCTTC. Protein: CAWSVRRDQGNEQFF.

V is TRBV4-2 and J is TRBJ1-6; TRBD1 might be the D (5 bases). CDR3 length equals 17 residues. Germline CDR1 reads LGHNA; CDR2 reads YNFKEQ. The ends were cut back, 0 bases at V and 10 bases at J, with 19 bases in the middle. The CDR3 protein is CASSQDKGGQGDSPLHF. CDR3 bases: TGTGCCAGCAGCCAAGATAAGGGTGGGCAGGGAGACTCACCCCTCCACTTT.

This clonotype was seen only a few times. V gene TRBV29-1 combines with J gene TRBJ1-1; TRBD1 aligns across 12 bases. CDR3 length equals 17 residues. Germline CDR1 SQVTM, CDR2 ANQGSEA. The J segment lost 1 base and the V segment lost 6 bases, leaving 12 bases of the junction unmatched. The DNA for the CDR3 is TGCAGCGTGAATATACCTAGGGACAGGGGGCAGAACACTGAAGCTTTCTTT. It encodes CSVNIPRDRGQNTEAFF.

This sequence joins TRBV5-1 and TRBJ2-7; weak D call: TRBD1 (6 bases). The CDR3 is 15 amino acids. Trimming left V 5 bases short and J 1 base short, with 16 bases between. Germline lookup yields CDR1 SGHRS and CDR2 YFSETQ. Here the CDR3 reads CASRQQGIGSYEQYF. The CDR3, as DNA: TGCGCCAGCAGGCAGCAGGGGATAGGATCCTACGAGCAGTACTTC.

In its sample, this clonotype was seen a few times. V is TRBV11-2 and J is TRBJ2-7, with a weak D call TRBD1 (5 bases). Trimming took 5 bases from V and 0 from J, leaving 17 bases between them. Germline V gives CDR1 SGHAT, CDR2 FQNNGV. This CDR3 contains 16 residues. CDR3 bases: TGTGCCAGCAGCCCGCCTGGGGCTAGGTCCTCCTACGAGCAGTACTTC. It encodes CASSPPGARSSYEQYF.

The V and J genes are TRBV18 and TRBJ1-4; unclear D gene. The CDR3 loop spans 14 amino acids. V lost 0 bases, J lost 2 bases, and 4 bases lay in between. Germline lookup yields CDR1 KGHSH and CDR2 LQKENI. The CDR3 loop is CASSPPQTNEKLFF. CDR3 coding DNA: TGTGCCAGCTCACCACCGCAGACTAATGAAAAACTGTTTTTT.

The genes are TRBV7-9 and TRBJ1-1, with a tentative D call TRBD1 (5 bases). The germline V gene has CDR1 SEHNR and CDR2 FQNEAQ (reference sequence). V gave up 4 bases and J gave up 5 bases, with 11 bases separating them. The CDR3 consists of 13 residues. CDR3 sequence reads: CASSSRAGTEAFF. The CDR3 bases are TGTGCCAGCAGCTCCCGTGCAGGGACTGAAGCTTTCTTT.

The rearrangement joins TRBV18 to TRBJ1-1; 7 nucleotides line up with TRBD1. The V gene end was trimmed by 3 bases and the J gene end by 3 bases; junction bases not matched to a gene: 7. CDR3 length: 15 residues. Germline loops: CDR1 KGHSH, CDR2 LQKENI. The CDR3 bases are TGTGCCAGCTCACCCTACAGGGGCGAGTACACTGAAGCTTTCTTT. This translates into CASSPYRGEYTEAFF.

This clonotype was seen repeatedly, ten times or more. As DNA, the CDR3 is TGTGCCAGCAGCCCGACTAGCGGGAGGGGCACAGATACGCAGTATTTT. Amino acid sequence: CASSPTSGRGTDTQYF. The V call is TRBV7-9, the J call TRBJ2-3; 14 positions agree with TRBD2. Germline loops: CDR1 SEHNR, CDR2 FQNEAQ (reference sequence). The CDR3 runs 16 residues. Trimming took 5 bases from V and 1 from J; bases not matched to a gene: 2.

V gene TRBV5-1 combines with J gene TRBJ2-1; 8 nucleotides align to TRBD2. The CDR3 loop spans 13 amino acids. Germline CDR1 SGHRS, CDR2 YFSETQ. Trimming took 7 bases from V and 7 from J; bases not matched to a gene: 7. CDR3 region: CASAPTSENEQFF. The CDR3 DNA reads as TGCGCCAGCGCCCCGACTAGCGAAAATGAGCAGTTCTTC.

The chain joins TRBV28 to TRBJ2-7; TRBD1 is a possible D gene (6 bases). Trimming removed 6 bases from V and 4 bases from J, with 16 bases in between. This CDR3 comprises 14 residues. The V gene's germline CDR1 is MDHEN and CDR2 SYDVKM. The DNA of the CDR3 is TGTGCCAGCAGGCCGGGACAACCCGTTTACGAGCAGTACTTC. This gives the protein CASRPGQPVYEQYF.

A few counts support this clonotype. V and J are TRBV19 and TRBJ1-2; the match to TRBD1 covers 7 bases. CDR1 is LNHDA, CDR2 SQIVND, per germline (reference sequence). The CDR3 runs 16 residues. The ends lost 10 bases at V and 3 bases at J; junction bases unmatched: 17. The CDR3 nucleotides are TGTGCCACTACGAAATGGGTGACAGGGATATACTATGGCTACACCTTC. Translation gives CATTKWVTGIYYGYTF.

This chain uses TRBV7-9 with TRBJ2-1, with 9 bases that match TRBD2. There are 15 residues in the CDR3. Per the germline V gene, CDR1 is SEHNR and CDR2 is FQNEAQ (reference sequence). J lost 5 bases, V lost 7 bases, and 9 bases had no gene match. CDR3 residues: CASTRSGSPHNEQFF. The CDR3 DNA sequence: TGTGCCAGCACCCGTAGCGGGAGCCCGCACAATGAGCAGTTCTTC.

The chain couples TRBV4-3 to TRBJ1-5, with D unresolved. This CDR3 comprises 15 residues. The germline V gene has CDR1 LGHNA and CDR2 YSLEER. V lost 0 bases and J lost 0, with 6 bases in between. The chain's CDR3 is CASSQDVYSNQPQHF. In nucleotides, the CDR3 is TGCGCCAGCAGCCAAGATGTGTATAGCAATCAGCCCCAGCATTTT.

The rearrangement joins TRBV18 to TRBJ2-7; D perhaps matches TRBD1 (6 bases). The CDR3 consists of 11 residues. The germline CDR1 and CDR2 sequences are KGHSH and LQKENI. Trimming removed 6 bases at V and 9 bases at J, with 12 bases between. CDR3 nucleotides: TGTGCCAGCTCGCAAGAGGGGGTGCAGTACTTC. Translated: CASSQEGVQYF.

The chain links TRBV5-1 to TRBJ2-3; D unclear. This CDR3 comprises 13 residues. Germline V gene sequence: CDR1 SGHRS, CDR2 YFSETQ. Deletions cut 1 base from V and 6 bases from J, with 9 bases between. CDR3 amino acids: CASSLSDLDTQYF. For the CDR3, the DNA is TGCGCCAGCAGCTTGTCAGACCTGGATACGCAGTATTTT.